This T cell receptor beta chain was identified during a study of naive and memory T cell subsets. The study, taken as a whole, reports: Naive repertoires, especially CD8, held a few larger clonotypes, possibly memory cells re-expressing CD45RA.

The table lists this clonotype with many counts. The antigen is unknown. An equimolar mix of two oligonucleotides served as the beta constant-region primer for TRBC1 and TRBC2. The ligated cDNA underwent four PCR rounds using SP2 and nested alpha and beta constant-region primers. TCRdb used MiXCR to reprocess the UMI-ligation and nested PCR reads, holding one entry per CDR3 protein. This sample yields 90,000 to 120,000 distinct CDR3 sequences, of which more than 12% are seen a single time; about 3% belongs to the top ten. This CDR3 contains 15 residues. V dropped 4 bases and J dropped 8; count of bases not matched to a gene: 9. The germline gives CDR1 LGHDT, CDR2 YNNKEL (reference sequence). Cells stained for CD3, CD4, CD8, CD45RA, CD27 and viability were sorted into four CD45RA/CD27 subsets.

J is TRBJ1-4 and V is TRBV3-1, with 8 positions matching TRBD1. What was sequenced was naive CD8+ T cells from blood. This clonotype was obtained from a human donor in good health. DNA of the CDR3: TGTGCCAGCAGCCCCCCGACAGGGGATTTGGAAAAACTGTTTTTT. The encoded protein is CASSPPTGDLEKLFF.